These T cell receptor beta chains were read from a single sample in a study of shared clonotypes between healthy human individuals. Measured with immunoSEQ multiplex PCR; TCRdb has only the in-frame clones, and not every one. The data contain about 2.2 million clones, roughly 91% of them seen just once; the ten biggest clones take up more than 1.5%. The sequencing sample was made of naive CD8+ T cells from PBMCs. All receptors come from a man between 18 and 29 years old in good health. Some clones in this sample may be carry-over from other donors' samples. The CDR3 runs from the conserved cysteine through the conserved F or W. The D gene is left open where the match is weak. Clone size is shown for a subset of rows, as once, few, many or a class of expanded clone.

NA | TRBJ2-1 | NA | TRBV4-2 | 15 | TGTGCCAGCAGCCACCCGGGACTCGACAGCGGTGAGCAGTTCTTC | CASSHPGLDSGEQFF
TRBD1 | TRBJ2-5 | NA | TRBV10-2 | 15 | TGCGCCAGCAGTGAGGGGGACAGGGAGCTGGAGACCCAGTACTTC | CASSEGDRELETQYF
TRBD1 | TRBJ1-5 | NA | TRBV7-8 | 14 | TGTGCCAGCAGCGTCCGGGACAGAAATCAGCCCCAGCATTTT | CASSVRDRNQPQHF
TRBD1 | TRBJ2-5 | NA | TRBV7-2 | 14 | TGTGCCAGCAGTTGGACAGGGGGCGTTGAGACCCAGTACTTC | CASSWTGGVETQYF
NA | TRBJ2-1 | NA | TRBV6-5 | 13 | TGTGCCAGCAGTTACGGCGGGACCAATGAGCAGTTCTTC | CASSYGGTNEQFF
NA | TRBJ2-7 | NA | TRBV6-1 | 18 | TGTGCCAGCAGTGAAGCCCCGCTGCGTCCGGGACAAAGCTACGAGCAGTACTTC | CASSEAPLRPGQSYEQYF
TRBD1 | TRBJ1-1 | NA | TRBV6-5 | 15 | TGTGCCAGCAGTTACTCGGGGCAGGGGGCCACTGAAGCTTTCTTT | CASSYSGQGATEAFF
NA | TRBJ2-1 | NA | TRBV9 | 15 | TGTGCCAGCAGCTTTGGGACTGGCACCTACAATGAGCAGTTCTTC | CASSFGTGTYNEQFF
NA | TRBJ2-1 | many | TRBV6-1 | 14 | TGTGCCAGCAATCCGGGAGAAGCGTACAATGAGCAGTTCTTC | CASNPGEAYNEQFF
NA | TRBJ2-1 | NA | TRBV4-2 | 16 | TGTGCCAGCAGCCCCCTGGAGGGATTCTCCTACAATGAGCAGTTCTTC | CASSPLEGFSYNEQFF
TRBD1 | TRBJ1-1 | NA | TRBV5-1 | 14 | TGCGCCAGCAGCCCCGGGACAGGGGCCGCGGAAGCTTTCTTT | CASSPGTGAAEAFF
NA | TRBJ1-2 | NA | TRBV28 | 13 | TGTGCCAGCAGTTTAAGCAGGCACTATGGCTACACCTTC | CASSLSRHYGYTF
TRBD2 | TRBJ2-5 | NA | TRBV19 | 17 | TGTGCCAGTAAATTAACGGCTAGCGGGAGTTACTGGGAGACCCAGTACTTC | CASKLTASGSYWETQYF
TRBD2 | TRBJ2-1 | NA | TRBV7-9 | 16 | TGTGCCAGCAGCGATTGGACTAGCGGACTCTACAATGAGCAGTTCTTC | CASSDWTSGLYNEQFF
TRBD2 | TRBJ2-5 | NA | TRBV7-9 | 15 | TGTGCCAGCAGCTTAGCTCCCAGCGGGAAAGAGACCCAGTACTTC | CASSLAPSGKETQYF
TRBD2 | TRBJ2-7 | NA | TRBV27 | 16 | TGTGCCAGCAGTTTATCGGCGGCTAGCGGGAGATACGAGCAGTACTTC | CASSLSAASGRYEQYF
NA | TRBJ2-2 | NA | TRBV28 | 14 | TGTGCCAGCAGTTTGTTAGGGGACACCGGGGAGCTGTTTTTT | CASSLLGDTGELFF
TRBD1 | TRBJ1-1 | NA | TRBV10-3 | 16 | TGTGCCATCAGTGGCCCCCCGGACAGGGAGGTAACTGAAGCTTTCTTT | CAISGPPDREVTEAFF
NA | TRBJ1-1 | NA | TRBV7-2 | 13 | TGTGCCAGCAGCTTAGCGGTTAGGACTGAAGCTTTCTTT | CASSLAVRTEAFF
NA | TRBJ2-3 | NA | TRBV7-3 | 16 | TGTGCCAGCAGCCTCGGCGGGGCGGGGGCTATAGATACGCAGTATTTT | CASSLGGAGAIDTQYF
TRBD1 | TRBJ2-3 | NA | TRBV6-5 | 15 | TGTGCCAGCACAGAGGGACAGTTTAGCACAGATACGCAGTATTTT | CASTEGQFSTDTQYF
NA | TRBJ1-1 | NA | TRBV5-8 | 11 | TGTGCCATACCGGCAGGTGGGGAAGCTTTCTTT | CAIPAGGEAFF
NA | TRBJ1-5 | once | TRBV28 | 16 | TGTGCCAGCAGTCCGCCAATGGGGGCTATAGGACAGCCCCAGCATTTT | CASSPPMGAIGQPQHF
NA | TRBJ1-5 | NA | TRBV11-2 | 12 | TGTGCCAGCAGCCTTGGTAGTCAGCCCCAGCATTTT | CASSLGSQPQHF
NA | TRBJ2-1 | NA | TRBV5-6 | 15 | TGTGCCAGCAGCTTGGGGATAAGGGGAACCAATGAGCAGTTCTTC | CASSLGIRGTNEQFF
TRBD2 | TRBJ2-3 | NA | TRBV7-8 | 21 | TGTGCCAGCAGCTTCCCCTCGTTGACTAGCGGGAGGGCCATAACTACAGATACGCAGTATTTT | CASSFPSLTSGRAITTDTQYF
TRBD1 | TRBJ1-1 | NA | TRBV10-1 | 14 | TGCGCCAGCAGTGACTTCGGACAGGGGGAAGAAGCTTTCTTT | CASSDFGQGEEAFF
NA | TRBJ2-5 | once | TRBV2 | 14 | TGTGCCAGCCAGGCCGGAGGGGCCCAAGAGACCCAGTACTTC | CASQAGGAQETQYF
NA | TRBJ2-6 | NA | TRBV27 | 15 | TGTGCCAGCACCTGGGGGACCTCTGGGGCCAACGTCCTGACTTTC | CASTWGTSGANVLTF
NA | TRBJ2-3 | NA | TRBV7-3 | 13 | TGTGCCAGCAGCTTTGTTCTCACAGATACGCAGTATTTT | CASSFVLTDTQYF
NA | TRBJ2-1 | NA | TRBV27 | 11 | TGTGCCAGCAGTTTTTCAAATGAGCAGTTCTTC | CASSFSNEQFF
NA | TRBJ1-1 | NA | TRBV27 | 13 | TGTGCCAGCAGTTTTGGAGCTTACACTGAAGCTTTCTTT | CASSFGAYTEAFF
TRBD2 | TRBJ2-2 | NA | TRBV9 | 15 | TGTGCCAGCAGCGTAGGCGGGAGCGATACCGGGGAGCTGTTTTTT | CASSVGGSDTGELFF
NA | TRBJ2-7 | NA | TRBV6-5 | 14 | TGTGCCAGCAGTTACTCGAGTGCAACCTACGAGCAGTACTTC | CASSYSSATYEQYF
TRBD1 | TRBJ2-5 | NA | TRBV7-9 | 15 | TGTGCCAGCAGCTTAGGTGGGACAGGGGGAGAGACCCAGTACTTC | CASSLGGTGGETQYF
TRBD2 | TRBJ2-3 | NA | TRBV29-1 | 16 | TGCAGCGTTGTTGGTAGCGGGAATGGGCCGGGAGATACGCAGTATTTT | CSVVGSGNGPGDTQYF
TRBD2 | TRBJ2-1 | NA | TRBV2 | 13 | TGTGCCAGGCAGACTAGCGGTAGGGATGAGCAGTTCTTC | CARQTSGRDEQFF
TRBD1 | TRBJ2-1 | NA | TRBV7-2 | 15 | TGTGCCAGCAGACCCCGGGACAGGGGGCCCAATGAGCAGTTCTTC | CASRPRDRGPNEQFF
NA | TRBJ2-1 | NA | TRBV11-3 | 15 | TGTGCCAGCAGCTTTTCGGGGGATCCCTACAATGAGCAGTTCTTC | CASSFSGDPYNEQFF
TRBD2 | TRBJ2-7 | NA | TRBV4-3 | 14 | TGCGCCAGCAGCCGTATCCGGGAGGCACTCGAGCAGTACTTC | CASSRIREALEQYF
TRBD2 | TRBJ2-5 | NA | TRBV9 | 18 | TGTGCCAGCAGCTCCCCAGAGCGGGAGGATTTCGGGCGAGAGACCCAGTACTTC | CASSSPEREDFGRETQYF
TRBD2 | TRBJ2-5 | NA | TRBV11-2 | 15 | TGTGCCAGCAGCTTAGCGCTAGCGGGAGATGGGACCCAGTACTTC | CASSLALAGDGTQYF
TRBD2 | TRBJ2-1 | NA | TRBV4-2 | 17 | TGTGCCAGCAGCCCCGGACTAGCGGGAGGGCCGGGATCTGAGCAGTTCTTC | CASSPGLAGGPGSEQFF
NA | TRBJ2-1 | NA | TRBV7-8 | 17 | TGTGCCAGCAGCTTAGGGGGTCGGGGACTCTCATACAATGAGCAGTTCTTC | CASSLGGRGLSYNEQFF
TRBD2 | TRBJ2-7 | NA | TRBV4-1 | 13 | TGCGCCAGCAGCCTAGCGGGAGCCTACGAGCAGTACTTC | CASSLAGAYEQYF
NA | TRBJ2-7 | NA | TRBV6-4 | 11 | TGTGCCAGCCTTATCAAGCACGAGCAGTACTTC | CASLIKHEQYF
TRBD1 | TRBJ1-5 | few | TRBV19 | 16 | TGTGCCAGTAACCACCCGACAGGGTTGAACAATCAGCCCCAGCATTTT | CASNHPTGLNNQPQHF
NA | TRBJ2-6 | NA | TRBV28 | 18 | TGTGCCAGCAGTTTAGCCAGGGTGGTGTTTATGGGGGCCAACGTCCTGACTTTC | CASSLARVVFMGANVLTF
NA | TRBJ2-1 | NA | TRBV13 | 13 | TGTGCCAGCAGCTTAGGGTGGGGGAATGAGCAGTTCTTC | CASSLGWGNEQFF
TRBD2 | TRBJ2-7 | NA | TRBV6-5 | 15 | TGTGCCAGCAGTTACTCTCAACTAGCGGACTACGAGCAGTACTTC | CASSYSQLADYEQYF
TRBD1 | TRBJ2-1 | NA | TRBV29-1 | 15 | TGCAGCGTTAGGCGCCGGGACAGGGAGCTGAATGAGCAGTTCTTC | CSVRRRDRELNEQFF
NA | TRBJ2-7 | NA | TRBV30 | 12 | TGTGCCTGGAGCCGTACGTCCTACGAGCAGTACTTC | CAWSRTSYEQYF